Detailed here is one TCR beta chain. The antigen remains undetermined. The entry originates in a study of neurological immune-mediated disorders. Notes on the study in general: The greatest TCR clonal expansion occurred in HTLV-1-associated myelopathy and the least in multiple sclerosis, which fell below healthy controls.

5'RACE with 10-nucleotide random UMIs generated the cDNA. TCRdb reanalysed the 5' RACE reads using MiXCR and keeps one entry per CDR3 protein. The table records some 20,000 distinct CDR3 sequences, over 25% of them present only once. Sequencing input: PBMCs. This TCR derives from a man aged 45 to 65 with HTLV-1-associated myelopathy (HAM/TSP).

CDR3 loop: CASSLLAALNTGELFF. As DNA, the CDR3 is TGCGCCAGCAGCTTGTTAGCGGCTCTGAACACCGGGGAGCTGTTTTTT. The chain is built from TRBV5-1 and TRBJ2-2; TRBD2 is a possible D gene (6 bases). Deletions cut 1 base from V and 1 base from J, with 11 bases between. The CDR3 has 16 amino acids. Germline CDR1 and CDR2: SGHRS and YFSETQ.